This T cell receptor beta chain comes out of a study of OX40 agonist ivuxolimab in advanced cancers. Points from the study as a whole: Among expanded peripheral T cells, antigen specificity went undetermined. Expanded clones tended on average to be more numerous among CD8+ T cells than CD4+.

Trimming cost V 2 bases and J 5 bases; bases outside gene matches: 15. Per the germline V gene, CDR1 is SEHNR and CDR2 is FQNEAQ (reference sequence). The CDR3 consists of 18 residues. Sampling times: baseline, cycle 4 day 1, cycle 7 day 1. The table came from immunoSEQ multiplex PCR; TCRdb's copy has only in-frame clones and leaves some out. Of approximately 82,000 clones in the sample, around four fifths were seen once. Concerning this clone: What it binds is unknown.

The V gene is TRBV7-9, the J gene TRBJ1-3, with 7 bases fitting TRBD1. The TCR comes from an adult with an advanced solid tumor such as melanoma, head and neck, liver or kidney cancer. Sequencing used CD4+ or CD8+ T cells sorted from blood, obtained in a trial of the OX40 agonist ivuxolimab. The DNA of the CDR3 is TGTGCCAGCAGCTTAATCGGACAGGTTGATCGTCCACGAAACACCATATATTTT. It translates to CASSLIGQVDRPRNTIYF.